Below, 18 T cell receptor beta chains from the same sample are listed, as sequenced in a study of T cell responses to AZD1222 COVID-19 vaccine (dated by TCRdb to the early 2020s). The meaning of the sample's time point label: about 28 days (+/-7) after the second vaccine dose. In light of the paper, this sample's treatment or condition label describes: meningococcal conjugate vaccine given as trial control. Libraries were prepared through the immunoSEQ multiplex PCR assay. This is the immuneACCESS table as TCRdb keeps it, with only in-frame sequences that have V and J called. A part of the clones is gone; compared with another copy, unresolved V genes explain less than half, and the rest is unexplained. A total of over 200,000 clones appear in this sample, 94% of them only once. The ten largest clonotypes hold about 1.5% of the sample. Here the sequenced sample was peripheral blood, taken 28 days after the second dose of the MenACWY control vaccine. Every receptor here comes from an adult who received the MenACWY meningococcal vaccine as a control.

The CDR3 DNA reads as TGTGCCAGTAGAAGAGAGGGGGGACCCTACGAGCAGTACTTC. The encoded protein is CASRREGGPYEQYF. The chain employs TRBV19 and TRBJ2-7, with D perhaps assigned TRBD1 or TRBD2 (6 bases each). The length of the CDR3 is 14 residues. The ends were cut back, 6 bases at V and 2 bases at J, with 14 bases in the middle. The germline gives CDR1 LNHDA, CDR2 SQIVND (reference sequence).

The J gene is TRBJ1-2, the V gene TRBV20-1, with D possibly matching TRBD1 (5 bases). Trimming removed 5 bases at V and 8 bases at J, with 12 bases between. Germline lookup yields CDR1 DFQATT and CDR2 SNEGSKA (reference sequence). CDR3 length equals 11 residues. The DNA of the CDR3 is TGCAGTGCTTCTGGGACGGGGGGCTACACCTTC. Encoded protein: CSASGTGGYTF.

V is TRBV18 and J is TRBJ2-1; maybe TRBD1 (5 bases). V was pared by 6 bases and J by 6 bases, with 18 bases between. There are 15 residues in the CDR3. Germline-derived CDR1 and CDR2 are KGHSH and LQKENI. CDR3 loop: CASSPLGLGSNEQFF. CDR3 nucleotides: TGTGCCAGCTCCCCTTTGGGGCTAGGGTCCAATGAGCAGTTCTTC.

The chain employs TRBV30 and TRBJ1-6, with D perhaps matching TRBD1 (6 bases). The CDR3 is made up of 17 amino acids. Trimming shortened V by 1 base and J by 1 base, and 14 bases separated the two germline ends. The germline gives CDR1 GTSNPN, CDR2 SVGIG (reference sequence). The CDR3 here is CAWSDTGPGSYNSPLHF. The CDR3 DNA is TGTGCCTGGAGTGACACAGGGCCAGGGTCCTATAATTCACCCCTCCACTTT.

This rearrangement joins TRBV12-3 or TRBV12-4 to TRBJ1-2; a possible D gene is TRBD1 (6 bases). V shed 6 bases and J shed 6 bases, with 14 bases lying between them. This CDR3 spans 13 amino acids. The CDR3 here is CASSRLGHDGYTF. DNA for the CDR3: TGTGCCAGCAGCCGCTTGGGACACGATGGCTACACCTTC.

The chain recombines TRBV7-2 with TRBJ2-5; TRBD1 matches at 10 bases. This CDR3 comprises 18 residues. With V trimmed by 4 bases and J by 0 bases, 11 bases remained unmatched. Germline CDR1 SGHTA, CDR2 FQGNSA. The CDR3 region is CASSWPGDGTGDQETQYF. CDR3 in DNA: TGTGCCAGCAGCTGGCCCGGGGACGGGACAGGGGACCAAGAGACCCAGTACTTC. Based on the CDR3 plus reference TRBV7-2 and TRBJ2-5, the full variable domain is GAGVSQSPSNKVTEKGKDVELRCDPISGHTALYWYRQSLGQGLEFLIYFQGNSAPDKSGLPSDRFSAERTGGSVSTLTIQRTQQEDSAVYLCASSWPGDGTGDQETQYFGPGTRLLVL.

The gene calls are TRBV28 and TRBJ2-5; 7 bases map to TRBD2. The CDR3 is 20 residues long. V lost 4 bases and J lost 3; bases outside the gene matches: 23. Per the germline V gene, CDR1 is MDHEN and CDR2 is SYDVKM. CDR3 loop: CASSWGGISVYTGSKETQYF. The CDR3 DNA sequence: TGTGCCAGCAGTTGGGGGGGGATATCTGTCTATACGGGCTCAAAAGAGACCCAGTACTTC.

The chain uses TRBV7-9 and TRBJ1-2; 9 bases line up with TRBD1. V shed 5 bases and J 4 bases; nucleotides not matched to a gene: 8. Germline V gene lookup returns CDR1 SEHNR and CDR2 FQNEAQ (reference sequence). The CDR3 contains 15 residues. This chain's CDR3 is CASSTGATGGYGYTF. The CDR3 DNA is TGTGCCAGCAGCACAGGCGCGACAGGGGGCTATGGCTACACCTTC.

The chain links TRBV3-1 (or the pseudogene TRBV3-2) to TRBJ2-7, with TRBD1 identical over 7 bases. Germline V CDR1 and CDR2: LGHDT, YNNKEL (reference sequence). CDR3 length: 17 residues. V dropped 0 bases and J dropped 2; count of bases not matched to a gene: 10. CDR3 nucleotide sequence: TGTGCCAGCAGCCAAGAAGGAGGTCAGGGGGTTCCCTACGAGCAGTACTTC. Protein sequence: CASSQEGGQGVPYEQYF.

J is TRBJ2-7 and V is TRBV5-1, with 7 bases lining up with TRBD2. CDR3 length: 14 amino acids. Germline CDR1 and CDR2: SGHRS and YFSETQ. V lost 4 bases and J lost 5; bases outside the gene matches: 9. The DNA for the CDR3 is TGCGCCAGCAGCGCTACGACTAGCCTCCACGAGCAGTACTTC. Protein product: CASSATTSLHEQYF.

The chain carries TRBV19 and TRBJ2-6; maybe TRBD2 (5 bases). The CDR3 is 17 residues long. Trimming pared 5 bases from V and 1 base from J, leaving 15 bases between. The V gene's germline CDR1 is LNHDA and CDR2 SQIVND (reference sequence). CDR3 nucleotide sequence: TGTGCCAGTAGTCCATCCTCCCGCGGGTCTGGGGCCAACGTCCTGACTTTC. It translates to CASSPSSRGSGANVLTF.

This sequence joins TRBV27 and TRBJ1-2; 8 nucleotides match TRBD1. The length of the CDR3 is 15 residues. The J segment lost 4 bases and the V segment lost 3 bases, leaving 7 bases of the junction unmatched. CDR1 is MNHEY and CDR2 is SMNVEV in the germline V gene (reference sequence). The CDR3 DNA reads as TGTGCCAGCAGTTTCTCATCAGGGGGCCCCTATGGCTACACCTTC. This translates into CASSFSSGGPYGYTF.

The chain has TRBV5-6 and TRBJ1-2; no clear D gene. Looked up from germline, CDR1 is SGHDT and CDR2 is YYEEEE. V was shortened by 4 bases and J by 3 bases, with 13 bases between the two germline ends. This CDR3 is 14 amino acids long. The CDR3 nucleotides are TGTGCCAGCAGCCGGCGGGAGAGGGACTATGGCTACACCTTC. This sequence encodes CASSRRERDYGYTF. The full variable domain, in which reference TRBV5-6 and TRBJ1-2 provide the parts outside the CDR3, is DAGVTQSPTHLIKTRGQQVTLRCSPKSGHDTVSWYQQALGQGPQFIFQYYEEEERQRGNFPDRFSGHQFPNYSSELNVNALLLGDSALYLCASSRRERDYGYTFGSGTRLTVV.

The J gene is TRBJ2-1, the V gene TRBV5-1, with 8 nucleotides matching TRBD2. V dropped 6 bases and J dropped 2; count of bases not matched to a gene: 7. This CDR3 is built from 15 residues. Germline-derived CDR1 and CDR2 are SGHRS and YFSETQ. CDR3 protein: CASNTALAAYNEQFF. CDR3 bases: TGCGCCAGCAACACGGCACTAGCGGCCTACAATGAGCAGTTCTTC.

The CDR3 is CASSYEGEADTQYF. The CDR3 nucleotides read TGTGCCAGCAGTTATGAGGGGGAGGCAGATACGCAGTATTTT. This chain joins TRBV6-2 or TRBV6-3 and TRBJ2-3; D possibly uses TRBD1 or TRBD2 (6 bases each). Germline V gene sequence: CDR1 MNHEY, CDR2 SVGEGT. This CDR3 spans 14 amino acids. With 3 bases removed from V and 4 bases from J, the gap between germline ends came to 11 bases.

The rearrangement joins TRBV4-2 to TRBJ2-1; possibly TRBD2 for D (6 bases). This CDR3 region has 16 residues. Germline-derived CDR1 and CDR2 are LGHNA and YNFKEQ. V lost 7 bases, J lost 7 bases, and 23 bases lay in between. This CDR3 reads CASTPSEGRSMNEQFF. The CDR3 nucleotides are TGTGCCAGCACCCCCTCGGAGGGGCGGAGTATGAATGAGCAGTTCTTC.

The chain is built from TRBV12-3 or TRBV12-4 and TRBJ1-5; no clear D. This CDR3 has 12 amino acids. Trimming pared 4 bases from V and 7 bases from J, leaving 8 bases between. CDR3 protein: CASSSTWQPQHF. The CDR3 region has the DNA TGTGCCAGCAGTTCAACATGGCAGCCCCAGCATTTT.

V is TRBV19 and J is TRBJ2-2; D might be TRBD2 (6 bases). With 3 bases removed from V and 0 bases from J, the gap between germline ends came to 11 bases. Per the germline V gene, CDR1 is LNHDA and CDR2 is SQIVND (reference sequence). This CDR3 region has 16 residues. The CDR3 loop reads CASSMLSGANTGELFF. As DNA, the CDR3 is TGTGCCAGTAGTATGCTTAGCGGAGCGAACACCGGGGAGCTGTTTTTT.